These 11 T cell receptor beta chains came from one sample sequenced in a study of vaccination and CD4 T cells after COVID-19. Described treatment: roughly 10-day PBMC culture with coronavirus spike peptide pools or control peptides (ViraFEST assay). Antigen specificity for these receptors is unknown. The Oncomine TCR Beta short-read assay was applied to DNA of cultured CD4+ T cells. One entry per CDR3 protein, called by TCRdb with MiXCR from the PCR reads. The profile shows some 11,000 distinct CDR3 sequences, 40% to 55% of them singletons. Sequencing was done on a sample of CD4+ T cells from blood, cultured in vitro. These receptors all come from a human donor who had recovered from COVID-19.

This chain links TRBV7-2 with TRBJ2-3, with D hard to call. From germline, CDR1 is SGHTA and CDR2 FQGNSA. CDR3 size: 14 residues. V was cut by 5 bases and J by 2 bases, with 11 bases left in between. CDR3 in DNA: TGTGCCAGCAGCCCGTGGGCGTACACAGATACGCAGTATTTT. This sequence encodes CASSPWAYTDTQYF.

The chain recombines TRBV15 with TRBJ2-7; possibly TRBD2 for D (5 bases). Per the germline V gene, CDR1 is LNHNV and CDR2 is YYDKDF (reference sequence). The V and J ends lost 3 bases and 0 bases respectively, with 18 bases between them. CDR3 length: 17 amino acids. CDR3 residues: CATSSSPGLNSSYEQYF. In DNA, the CDR3 is TGTGCCACCAGCAGCTCACCGGGATTAAATAGCTCCTACGAGCAGTACTTC.

This chain links TRBV5-3 with TRBJ1-2; 9 bases align to TRBD1. TRBV5-3 is noted as an ORF with a role that remains uncertain. Trimming took 4 bases from V and 1 from J; bases not matched to a gene: 5. CDR3 length: 15 amino acids. The CDR3 loop is CARSPRQGDNYGYTF. The CDR3 region has the DNA TGTGCCAGAAGCCCTCGACAGGGGGATAACTATGGCTACACCTTC.

The chain couples TRBV25-1 to TRBJ1-2; 7 bases agree with TRBD1. V lost 3 bases and J lost 3; bases outside the gene matches: 10. The germline CDR1 and CDR2 sequences are MGHDK and SYGVNS. The CDR3 has 16 amino acids. The CDR3 sequence: CASSEALGQPDYGYTF. The CDR3 coding sequence is TGTGCCAGCAGTGAGGCCTTGGGACAGCCAGACTATGGCTACACCTTC.

The chain couples TRBV4-3 to TRBJ2-5; 11 nucleotides align to TRBD1. CDR1 and CDR2 (germline): LGHNA, YSLEER. The length of the CDR3 is 14 residues. J lost 4 bases, V lost 8 bases, and 6 bases had no gene match. The CDR3, as DNA: TGCGCCAGCGGAGCCGGGACAGGGGGAGAGACCCAGTACTTC. Translating gives CASGAGTGGETQYF.

V gene TRBV20-1 combines with J gene TRBJ2-1; the D gene could be TRBD1 or TRBD2 (5 bases each). The germline V gene encodes CDR1 DFQATT and CDR2 SNEGSKA (reference sequence). The CDR3 totals 14 residues. The V end was cut by 5 bases, the J end by 2 bases, with 13 bases between. The CDR3 loop is CSAHRDPTYNEQFF. The CDR3, as DNA: TGCAGTGCTCACCGGGACCCAACCTACAATGAGCAGTTCTTC.

This sequence joins TRBV7-2 and TRBJ2-7, with TRBD1 matching 9 bases. The germline V gene encodes CDR1 SGHTA and CDR2 FQGNSA. Germline trimming cut 3 bases from V and 6 bases from J; bases unmatched to any gene: 15. The CDR3 length is 17 residues. This CDR3 is CASSLGVNRDRAVEQYF. The CDR3 DNA is TGTGCCAGCAGCTTGGGGGTAAACCGGGACAGGGCGGTCGAGCAGTACTTC.

The J gene is TRBJ2-7, the V gene TRBV21-1; the table gives TRBD1 as D, unverified against the DNA. TRBV21-1 is reported as a pseudogene. The CDR3 runs 20 residues. CDR3 amino acids: CASSRSKTAVEGQGSYEQYF. The CDR3 nucleotides are TGTGCCAGCAGCCGCTCAAAAACAGCGGTTGAGGGGCAGGGGTCGTACGAGCAGTACTTC.

This clonotype came up a few times. This sequence joins TRBV6-2 or TRBV6-3 and TRBJ1-1, with D hard to call. V was pared by 5 bases and J by 0 bases, with 16 bases between. The CDR3 covers 16 residues. Per germline, CDR1 MNHEY and CDR2 SVGEGT. CDR3 bases: TGTGCCAGCAGTCGAAGGACTCTGTCCCTGAACACTGAAGCTTTCTTT. Encoded protein: CASSRRTLSLNTEAFF.

The V gene is TRBV19, the J gene TRBJ2-2; tentative D call: TRBD2 (7 bases). The CDR3 extends over 16 amino acids. Trimming took 5 bases from V and 4 from J, leaving 17 bases between them. Per the germline V gene, CDR1 is LNHDA and CDR2 is SQIVND (reference sequence). The CDR3 protein is CASSGRGGPSTGELFF. In nucleotides, the CDR3 is TGTGCCAGTAGTGGGAGGGGGGGCCCGAGCACCGGGGAGCTGTTTTTT.

The rearrangement uses TRBV6-1 and TRBJ2-7; 7 nucleotides align to TRBD1. CDR1 is MNHNS, CDR2 SASEGT, per germline. Trimming at V came to 1 base and at J to 2 bases, leaving 2 bases not matched to a gene. The length of the CDR3 is 14 residues. This CDR3 is CASSEVQGAYEQYF. For the CDR3, the DNA is TGTGCCAGCAGTGAAGTTCAGGGGGCCTACGAGCAGTACTTC.